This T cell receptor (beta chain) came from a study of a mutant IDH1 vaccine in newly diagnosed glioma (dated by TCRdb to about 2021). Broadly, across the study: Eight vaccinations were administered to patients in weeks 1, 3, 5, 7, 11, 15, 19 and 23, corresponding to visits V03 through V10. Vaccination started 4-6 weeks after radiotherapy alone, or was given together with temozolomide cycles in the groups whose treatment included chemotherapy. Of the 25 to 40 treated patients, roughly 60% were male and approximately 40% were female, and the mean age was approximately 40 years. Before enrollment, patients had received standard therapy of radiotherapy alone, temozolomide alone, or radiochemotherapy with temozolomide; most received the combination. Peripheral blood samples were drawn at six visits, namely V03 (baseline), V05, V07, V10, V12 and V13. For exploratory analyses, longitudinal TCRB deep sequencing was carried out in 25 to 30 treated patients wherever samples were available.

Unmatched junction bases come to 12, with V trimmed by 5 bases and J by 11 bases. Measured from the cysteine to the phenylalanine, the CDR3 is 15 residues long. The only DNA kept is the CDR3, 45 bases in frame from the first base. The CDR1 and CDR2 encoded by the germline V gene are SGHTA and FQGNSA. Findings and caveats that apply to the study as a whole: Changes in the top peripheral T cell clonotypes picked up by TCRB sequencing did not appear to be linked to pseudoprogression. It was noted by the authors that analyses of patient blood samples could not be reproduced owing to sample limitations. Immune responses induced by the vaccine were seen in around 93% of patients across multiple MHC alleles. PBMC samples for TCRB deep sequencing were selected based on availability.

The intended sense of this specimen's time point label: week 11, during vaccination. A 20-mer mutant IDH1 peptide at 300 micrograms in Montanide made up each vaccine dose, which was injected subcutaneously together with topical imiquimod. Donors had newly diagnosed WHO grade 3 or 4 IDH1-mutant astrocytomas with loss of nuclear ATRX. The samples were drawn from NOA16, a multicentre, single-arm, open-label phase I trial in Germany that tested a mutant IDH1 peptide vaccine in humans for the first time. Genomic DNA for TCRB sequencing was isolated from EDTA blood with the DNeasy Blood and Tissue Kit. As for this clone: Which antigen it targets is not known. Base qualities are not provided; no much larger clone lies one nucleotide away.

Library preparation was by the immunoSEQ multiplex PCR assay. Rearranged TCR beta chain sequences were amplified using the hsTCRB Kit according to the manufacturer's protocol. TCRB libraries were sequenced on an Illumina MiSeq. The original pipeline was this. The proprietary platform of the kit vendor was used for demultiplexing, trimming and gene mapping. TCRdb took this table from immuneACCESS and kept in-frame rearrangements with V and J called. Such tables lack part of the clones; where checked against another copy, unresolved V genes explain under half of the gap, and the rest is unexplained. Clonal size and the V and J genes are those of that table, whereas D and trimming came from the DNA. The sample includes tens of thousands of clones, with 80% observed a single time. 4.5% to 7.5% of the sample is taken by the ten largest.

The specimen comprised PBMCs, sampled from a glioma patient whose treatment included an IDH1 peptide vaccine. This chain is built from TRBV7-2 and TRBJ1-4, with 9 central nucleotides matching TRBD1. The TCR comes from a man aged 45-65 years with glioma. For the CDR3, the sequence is CASSPRDRDSWKLFF. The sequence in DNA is TGTGCCAGCAGCCCCCGGGACAGGGATTCGTGGAAACTGTTTTTT.